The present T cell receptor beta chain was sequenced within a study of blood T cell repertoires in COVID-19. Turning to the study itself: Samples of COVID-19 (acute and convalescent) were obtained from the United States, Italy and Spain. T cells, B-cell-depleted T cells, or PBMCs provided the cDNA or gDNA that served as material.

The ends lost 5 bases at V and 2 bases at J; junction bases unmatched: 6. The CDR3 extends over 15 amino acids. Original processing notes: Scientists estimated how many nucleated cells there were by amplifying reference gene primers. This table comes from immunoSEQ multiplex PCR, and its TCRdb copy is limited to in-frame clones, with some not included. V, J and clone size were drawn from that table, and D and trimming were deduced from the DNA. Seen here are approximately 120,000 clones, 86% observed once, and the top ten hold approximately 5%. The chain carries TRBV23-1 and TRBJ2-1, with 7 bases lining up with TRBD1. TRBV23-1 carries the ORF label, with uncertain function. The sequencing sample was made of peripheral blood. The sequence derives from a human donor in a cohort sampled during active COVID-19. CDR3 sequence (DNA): TGCGCCAGCAGTGAGGGACAGAATGCCTACAATGAGCAGTTCTTC. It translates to CASSEGQNAYNEQFF.